This entry lists 11 T cell receptor beta chains sequenced from one sample in a study of cytomegalovirus exposure and HLA in healthy donors (dated by TCRdb to 2016 to 2017). Library construction relied on the immunoSEQ multiplex PCR assay. A mixture of 60 forward primers for TCR Vbeta segments and 13 reverse primers for TCR Jbeta segments was used in the multiplex PCR. TCRdb limited this immuneACCESS table to in-frame rearrangements with V and J called. A share of clones is missing; checked studies link under half to unresolved V genes, and the rest is unexplained. The sample profile shows 120,000 or so clones; over 60% of them were found once. The ten top clones hold 0.95% to 1.5% of the sample. The sample comprised PBMCs. These receptors all come from a female donor in good health and CMV-seronegative.

J is TRBJ1-1 and V is TRBV7-3, with D possibly being TRBD1 (5 bases). CDR3 length: 13 amino acids. Germline assignment: CDR1 SGHTA and CDR2 FQGTGA. Trimming pared 0 bases from V and 5 bases from J, leaving 7 bases between. As DNA, the CDR3 is TGTGCCAGCAGCTTAACTCAGGGAACTGAAGCTTTCTTT. It translates to CASSLTQGTEAFF.

The rearrangement joins TRBV6-6 to TRBJ2-1; TRBD1 is a possible D gene (6 bases). CDR3 length: 15 residues. The V end was cut by 6 bases, the J end by 9 bases, with 21 bases between. CDR1 MNHNY and CDR2 SVGAGI come from the germline V gene (reference sequence). DNA of the CDR3: TGTGCCAGCAGCATCGTGAAACAGGGTTTTAGTGAGCAGTTCTTC. The encoded protein is CASSIVKQGFSEQFF.

The chain couples TRBV7-9 to TRBJ2-5; no reliable D call. The CDR3 has 14 residues. Trimming stripped 0 bases from V and 5 bases from J, with 10 bases between. The germline V gene has CDR1 SEHNR and CDR2 FQNEAQ (reference sequence). The CDR3: CASSLARLRETQYF. CDR3 nucleotide sequence: TGTGCCAGCAGCTTAGCGCGGCTTCGGGAGACCCAGTACTTC.

CDR3 amino acids: CASAPGLGDSPLHF. CDR3 bases: TGTGCCAGTGCCCCGGGACTAGGGGATTCACCCCTCCACTTT. The genes are TRBV2 and TRBJ1-6; tentatively, D is TRBD1 (5 bases). Germline lookup yields CDR1 SNHLY and CDR2 FYNNEI. Trimming took off 9 bases at V and 8 bases at J, with 17 bases between the two ends. This CDR3 has 14 residues.

The V call is TRBV27, the J call TRBJ2-7; TRBD1 matches at 8 bases. CDR3 size: 15 residues. Looked up from germline, CDR1 is MNHEY and CDR2 is SMNVEV (reference sequence). With V trimmed by 5 bases and J by 2 bases, 8 bases remained unmatched. The chain's CDR3 is CASSPSQTGAYEQYF. As DNA, the CDR3 is TGTGCCAGCAGTCCCTCCCAGACAGGGGCCTACGAGCAGTACTTC.

The V gene is TRBV11-2, the J gene TRBJ1-1; possible D gene TRBD1, 5 bases. The CDR3 covers 17 residues. Germline loops: CDR1 SGHAT, CDR2 FQNNGV. Trimming stripped 1 base from V and 10 bases from J, with 25 bases between. CDR3 nucleotide sequence: TGTGCCAGCAGCTTAGCCCTGGGCTATCTAAGAACTGGGGCAGCTTTCTTT. Residues: CASSLALGYLRTGAAFF.

Of note for this clone: The junction does not match germline at one end; this may be a read error. The chain is built from TRBV7-9 and TRBJ2-1; 7 bases are shared with TRBD1. CDR3 length: 18 residues. The V gene's germline CDR1 is SEHNR and CDR2 FQNEAQ (reference sequence). Written as DNA, the CDR3 is TGTTCCAGCAGCTTTGGGGCAGGGGTAGGGGGCTTTTACAATGAGCAGTTCTTC. As protein: CSSSFGAGVGGFYNEQFF.

Note on this clone: One end of the junction fails to match germline, which may point to a read error. The chain recombines TRBV7-9 with TRBJ2-5, with D maybe TRBD2 (6 bases). The length of the CDR3 is 14 residues. Germline CDR1 and CDR2: SEHNR and FQNEAQ (reference sequence). The CDR3 loop reads CSSSLGDYQETQYF. The CDR3, as DNA: TGTTCCAGCAGCTTAGGGGACTACCAAGAGACCCAGTACTTC.

Only a few counts were recorded for this clone. The junction and the germline gene differ at one end; a read error may be behind it. V is TRBV7-9 and J is TRBJ2-7, with 9 bases lining up with TRBD2. Germline values: CDR1 SEHNR, CDR2 FQNEAQ (reference sequence). CDR3 length equals 15 residues. The CDR3 region is CSSSSRLAAPYEQYF. CDR3 DNA: TGTTCCAGCAGCTCACGACTAGCGGCCCCCTACGAGCAGTACTTC.

This clone was counted a single time. The chain couples TRBV7-9 to TRBJ2-1, with 9 bases identical to TRBD1. This CDR3 region has 18 residues. Germline V lookup: CDR1 SEHNR, CDR2 FQNEAQ (reference sequence). The junction had 17 bases not matched to a gene; V was cut back by 5 bases and J by 6 bases. The CDR3: CASSPIRRGQGNANEQFF. The DNA of the CDR3 is TGTGCCAGCAGCCCCATTCGGAGAGGACAGGGGAATGCCAATGAGCAGTTCTTC.

The genes are TRBV29-1 and TRBJ1-1, with D unresolved. V was pared by 1 base and J by 10 bases, with 22 bases between. Germline V gene lookup returns CDR1 SQVTM and CDR2 ANQGSEA. The CDR3 consists of 15 residues. The DNA for the CDR3 is TGCAGCGTTGAAGTACGGGAGCACGTCCCCCCGGGAGCTTTCTTT. Protein sequence: CSVEVREHVPPGAFF.